Listed here are 16 T cell receptor beta chains from one sample, sequenced in a study of human T cells and chemical hapten exposure. The time point here: pre-sensitization, week 0. Treatment specified: therapeutic diphenylcyclopropenone sensitization with weekly scalp DPC. One entry per CDR3 protein results from TCRdb running MiXCR on the RACE reads. The sample has tens of thousands of distinct CDR3 sequences; 10% to 12% are singletons. The starting material was whole blood, obtained in connection with sensitization to the hapten diphenylcyclopropenone (DPC). These receptors originate from a woman aged 40 to 49 with alopecia areata. Some clones in this sample may be carry-over from other donors' samples.

The V gene is TRBV7-3, the J gene TRBJ1-1, with D tentatively TRBD1 (5 bases). The CDR3 totals 15 residues. Germline CDR1 SGHTA, CDR2 FQGTGA. Trimming took 2 bases from V and 3 from J, leaving 13 bases between them. CDR3 sequence reads: CASSLGPGEDTEAFF. The CDR3 DNA is TGTGCCAGCAGCTTAGGTCCGGGGGAAGACACTGAAGCTTTCTTT.

This sequence joins TRBV4-1 and TRBJ2-7, with 11 nucleotides matching TRBD2. Germline CDR1 MGHRA, CDR2 YSYEKL. The CDR3 is 15 amino acids. J lost 2 bases, V lost 1 base, and 1 base had no gene match. Written as DNA, the CDR3 is TGCGCCAGCAGCCAAGGACTAGCGGGAACCTACGAGCAGTACTTC. Its protein product is CASSQGLAGTYEQYF.

In this sample, this clonotype turned up many times. The rearrangement uses TRBV18 and TRBJ1-1; 10 nucleotides agree with TRBD1. The CDR3 has 15 residues. The germline V gene encodes CDR1 KGHSH and CDR2 LQKENI. Losses at the gene ends were 3 bases for V and 3 bases for J; bases not matched to a gene: 4. CDR3 region: CASSPGQGSYTEAFF. Here the CDR3 DNA reads TGTGCCAGCTCACCGGGACAGGGGTCGTACACTGAAGCTTTCTTT.

The sample holds many counts of this clonotype. The chain links TRBV27 to TRBJ2-7, with TRBD1 identical over 7 bases. V shed 2 bases and J 0 bases; nucleotides not matched to a gene: 10. This CDR3 has 17 amino acids. From germline, CDR1 is MNHEY and CDR2 SMNVEV (reference sequence). Here the CDR3 reads CASSLRVRQGFSYEQYF. In DNA form, the CDR3 reads TGTGCCAGCAGTTTAAGGGTTAGACAGGGCTTCTCCTACGAGCAGTACTTC.

The rearrangement links TRBV14 to TRBJ1-2, with 7 bases identical to TRBD1. Germline trimming cut 4 bases from V and 8 bases from J; bases unmatched to any gene: 10. Per the germline V gene, CDR1 is SGHDN and CDR2 is FVKESK. The CDR3 consists of 14 residues. CDR3 protein: CASSPGTAPAGYTF. For the CDR3, the DNA is TGTGCCAGCAGCCCCGGGACAGCTCCGGCGGGCTACACCTTC.

CDR3 coding DNA: TGTGCCAGCAGAAAGGACCCATCCCGTGGAAACACCATATATTTT. Protein sequence: CASRKDPSRGNTIYF. The chain employs TRBV6-5 and TRBJ1-3; no clear D gene. From germline, CDR1 is MNHEY and CDR2 SVGAGI. There are 15 residues in the CDR3. Trimming took off 6 bases at V and 3 bases at J, with 15 bases between the two ends.

Ten or more counts support this clonotype. This chain uses TRBV7-2 with TRBJ2-1; 9 positions match TRBD1. Unmatched junction bases numbered 14, after V lost 4 bases and J lost 7 bases. The CDR3 extends over 17 amino acids. The germline V gene encodes CDR1 SGHTA and CDR2 FQGNSA. Here the CDR3 DNA reads TGTGCCAGCAGCTGGCAGGTACCCGGGACAGGGTGGAATGAGCAGTTCTTC. This encodes CASSWQVPGTGWNEQFF.

This clonotype was observed a few times. The chain joins TRBV6-5 to TRBJ2-6; the D is unclear. This CDR3 region has 16 residues. V was trimmed by 2 bases and J by 0 bases, leaving 8 bases between them. In germline, CDR1 is MNHEY, CDR2 SVGAGI. The CDR3 loop is CASSYTVSSGANVLTF. DNA of the CDR3: TGTGCCAGCAGTTACACTGTTTCCTCTGGGGCCAACGTCCTGACTTTC.

There are many counts of this clonotype. The chain uses TRBV9 and TRBJ1-1; TRBD1 aligns across 8 bases. Germline trimming cut 4 bases from V and 0 bases from J; bases unmatched to any gene: 14. Germline lookup yields CDR1 SGDLS and CDR2 YYNGEE. CDR3 length equals 18 residues. The CDR3 sequence is CASSPRQGPPLMNTEAFF. Here the CDR3 DNA reads TGTGCCAGCAGCCCCCGACAGGGGCCCCCCTTAATGAACACTGAAGCTTTCTTT.

The chain is built from TRBV30 and TRBJ2-7; no definite D call. Germline assignment: CDR1 GTSNPN and CDR2 SVGIG (reference sequence). Trimming shortened V by 2 bases and J by 2 bases, and 10 bases separated the two germline ends. CDR3 length: 13 residues. CDR3 DNA sequence: TGTGCCTGGAGTCGCGCCGGCCCCTACGAGCAGTACTTC. Translated: CAWSRAGPYEQYF.

This clonotype was counted a few times. The chain has TRBV7-6 and TRBJ2-7; D not resolved. V lost 4 bases and J 0 bases, leaving 10 bases between the germline ends. The V gene's germline CDR1 is SGHVS and CDR2 FNYEAQ. CDR3 length equals 14 residues. The CDR3 loop is CASSYSRSSYEQYF. CDR3 bases: TGTGCCAGCAGCTACTCCAGGAGCTCCTACGAGCAGTACTTC.

A few counts support this clonotype. The V gene is TRBV11-2, the J gene TRBJ1-2, with D possibly matching TRBD1 (6 bases). This CDR3 spans 12 amino acids. CDR1 and CDR2 (germline): SGHAT, FQNNGV. Trimming shortened V by 5 bases and J by 5 bases, and 9 bases separated the two germline ends. This chain's CDR3 is CASSPQGYGYTF. The CDR3 bases are TGTGCCAGCAGCCCTCAGGGGTATGGCTACACCTTC. Combining the CDR3 with reference TRBV11-2 and TRBJ1-2 gives the whole variable domain EAGVAQSPRYKIIEKRQSVAFWCNPISGHATLYWYQQILGQGPKLLIQFQNNGVVDDSQLPKDRFSAERLKGVDSTLKIQPAKLEDSAVYLCASSPQGYGYTFGSGTRLTVV.

This clonotype was counted at least ten times. In nucleotides, the CDR3 is TGTGCCGCCCCCCCGGGGCCGAATGAAAAACTGTTTTTT. This codes for CAAPPGPNEKLFF. This rearrangement joins TRBV2 to TRBJ1-4; a weak D match, TRBD1 (5 bases). The CDR3 runs to 13 residues. Per the germline V gene, CDR1 is SNHLY and CDR2 is FYNNEI. V dropped 11 bases and J dropped 5 bases, with 15 bases sitting between them.

Many counts were recorded for this clonotype. This sequence joins TRBV28 and TRBJ1-2; D is unclear. CDR1 and CDR2 from the germline V gene are MDHEN and SYDVKM. V dropped 7 bases and J dropped 5 bases, with 11 bases sitting between them. CDR3 size: 12 residues. This CDR3 is CASKVTEYGYTF. CDR3 nucleotides: TGTGCCAGCAAGGTAACGGAATATGGCTACACCTTC.

This clonotype came up many times. The J gene is TRBJ2-5, the V gene TRBV11-3; unclear D gene. The CDR3 runs to 12 residues. V gave up 5 bases and J gave up 7 bases, with 11 bases separating them. Germline assignment: CDR1 SGHNT and CDR2 YENEEA. CDR3 in amino acids: CASSASTATQYF. In nucleotides, the CDR3 is TGTGCCAGCAGCGCATCCACCGCGACCCAGTACTTC.

The chain combines TRBV28 with TRBJ1-2; maybe TRBD1 (5 bases). Germline-derived CDR1 and CDR2 are MDHEN and SYDVKM. Trimming removed 4 bases at V and 3 bases at J, with 12 bases between. The CDR3 is made up of 14 amino acids. DNA for the CDR3: TGTGCCAGCAGTTACACCGGGGGGGACTATGGCTACACCTTC. Translation: CASSYTGGDYGYTF.